The rows below give T cell receptor beta chains drawn from one sample of a study of beta chain features in type 1 diabetes. TCRdb's copy holds only in-frame clones and misses some; the assay was immunoSEQ multiplex PCR. The data contain about 410,000 clones, over 11% of them singletons. What was sequenced was naive CD4+ T cells from blood. The receptor source for this set is a man aged 25 to 40 in good health. The CDR3 runs from the conserved cysteine through the conserved F or W. The D gene is left open where the match is weak. Not all rows give a size; the values are once, few, many and, for expanded clones, a class.

d_call: TRBD2; j_call: TRBJ2-4; clone_size: few; v_call: TRBV30; cdr3_aa: CAWSDYGLAVSIQYF; cdr3_nt: TGTGCCTGGAGTGATTATGGACTAGCGGTGAGCATTCAGTACTTC
d_call: TRBD1; j_call: TRBJ1-6; clone_size: NA; v_call: TRBV7-2; cdr3_aa: CASSSTPGQIFSPLHF; cdr3_nt: TGTGCCAGCAGCTCCACTCCGGGACAGATATTTTCACCCCTCCACTTT
d_call: NA; j_call: TRBJ2-1; clone_size: few; v_call: TRBV4-3; cdr3_aa: CASSQGAVALSYNEQFF; cdr3_nt: TGCGCCAGCAGCCAAGGGGCCGTAGCCCTCTCCTACAATGAGCAGTTCTTC
d_call: TRBD2; j_call: TRBJ2-1; clone_size: few; v_call: TRBV7-9; cdr3_aa: CASSPPSGRGNEQFF; cdr3_nt: TGTGCCAGCAGCCCCCCCAGCGGGAGGGGCAATGAGCAGTTCTTC
d_call: NA; j_call: TRBJ2-2; clone_size: few; v_call: TRBV14; cdr3_aa: CASSQDSINTGELFF; cdr3_nt: TGTGCCAGCAGCCAAGACAGCATCAACACCGGGGAGCTGTTTTTT
d_call: NA; j_call: TRBJ2-7; clone_size: few; v_call: TRBV19; cdr3_aa: CASSIGWMIYEQYF; cdr3_nt: TGTGCCAGTAGTATAGGGTGGATGATCTACGAGCAGTACTTC
d_call: NA; j_call: TRBJ2-1; clone_size: NA; v_call: TRBV30; cdr3_aa: CAWSLRTEQFF; cdr3_nt: TGTGCCTGGAGCCTCCGCACTGAGCAGTTCTTC
d_call: NA; j_call: TRBJ1-1; clone_size: NA; v_call: TRBV18; cdr3_aa: CASSRQGSTEAFF; cdr3_nt: TGTGCCAGCTCACGGCAGGGGAGCACTGAAGCTTTCTTT
d_call: NA; j_call: TRBJ2-6; clone_size: few; v_call: TRBV15; cdr3_aa: CATSRGDNIGAGANVLTF; cdr3_nt: TGTGCCACCAGCAGAGGGGACAATATCGGGGCTGGGGCCAACGTCCTGACTTTC
d_call: TRBD2; j_call: TRBJ2-3; clone_size: NA; v_call: TRBV10-2; cdr3_aa: CASSDPGTSGGDTQYF; cdr3_nt: TGCGCCAGCAGTGACCCTGGGACTAGCGGGGGAGATACGCAGTATTTT
d_call: TRBD1; j_call: TRBJ1-1; clone_size: NA; v_call: TRBV6-5; cdr3_aa: CASSPGTGRTAEAFF; cdr3_nt: TGTGCCAGCAGCCCGGGGACAGGGCGAACGGCTGAAGCTTTCTTT
d_call: NA; j_call: TRBJ1-2; clone_size: NA; v_call: TRBV6-5; cdr3_aa: CASTRDSYLNYGYTF; cdr3_nt: TGTGCCAGCACTAGAGACAGCTACCTTAACTATGGCTACACCTTC
d_call: NA; j_call: TRBJ1-1; clone_size: NA; v_call: TRBV5-1; cdr3_aa: CASTPQGLITEAFF; cdr3_nt: TGCGCCAGCACGCCACAAGGGTTGATCACTGAAGCTTTCTTT
d_call: TRBD1; j_call: TRBJ2-5; clone_size: few; v_call: TRBV2; cdr3_aa: CASSGQGYGETQYF; cdr3_nt: TGTGCCAGCAGTGGACAGGGTTATGGAGAGACCCAGTACTTC
d_call: TRBD1; j_call: TRBJ2-1; clone_size: few; v_call: TRBV10-3; cdr3_aa: CAIGVAGGPGEQFF; cdr3_nt: TGTGCCATCGGGGTTGCAGGGGGCCCTGGTGAGCAGTTCTTC
d_call: NA; j_call: TRBJ2-5; clone_size: NA; v_call: TRBV5-4; cdr3_aa: CASSLAGRVRETQYF; cdr3_nt: TGTGCCAGCAGCTTGGCCGGTAGGGTTCGAGAGACCCAGTACTTC
d_call: NA; j_call: TRBJ2-1; clone_size: NA; v_call: TRBV4-2; cdr3_aa: CASSQDRGPSGEQFF; cdr3_nt: TGTGCCAGCAGCCAAGATAGGGGTCCGAGTGGCGAGCAGTTCTTC
d_call: TRBD1; j_call: TRBJ2-2; clone_size: few; v_call: TRBV9; cdr3_aa: CASSVGGQGATTGELFF; cdr3_nt: TGTGCCAGCAGCGTAGGAGGACAGGGGGCTACGACCGGGGAGCTGTTTTTT
d_call: NA; j_call: TRBJ2-1; clone_size: few; v_call: TRBV7-9; cdr3_aa: CASSPTDNNEQFF; cdr3_nt: TGTGCCAGCAGCCCGACGGACAACAATGAGCAGTTCTTC
d_call: TRBD2; j_call: TRBJ2-7; clone_size: NA; v_call: TRBV29-1; cdr3_aa: CSVGRGTTEQYF; cdr3_nt: TGCAGCGTTGGACGCGGGACTACCGAGCAGTACTTC
d_call: NA; j_call: TRBJ1-2; clone_size: NA; v_call: TRBV25-1; cdr3_aa: CASSVQGYGYTF; cdr3_nt: TGTGCCAGCAGTGTACAGGGTTATGGCTACACCTTC
d_call: NA; j_call: TRBJ2-3; clone_size: NA; v_call: TRBV6-5; cdr3_aa: CASRRWDTQYF; cdr3_nt: TGTGCCAGCCGACGTTGGGATACGCAGTATTTT
d_call: TRBD2; j_call: TRBJ2-7; clone_size: few; v_call: TRBV9; cdr3_aa: CASSVVPVAGAYEQYF; cdr3_nt: TGTGCCAGCAGCGTAGTCCCCGTAGCGGGGGCCTACGAGCAGTACTTC
d_call: NA; j_call: TRBJ2-1; clone_size: few; v_call: TRBV4-1; cdr3_aa: CASSQRLVAYNEQFF; cdr3_nt: TGCGCCAGCAGCCAGAGACTAGTAGCCTACAATGAGCAGTTCTTC
d_call: NA; j_call: TRBJ2-7; clone_size: few; v_call: TRBV29-1; cdr3_aa: CSARGGDLYEQYF; cdr3_nt: TGCAGCGCCAGGGGCGGGGACCTCTACGAGCAGTACTTC
d_call: NA; j_call: TRBJ2-5; clone_size: few; v_call: TRBV5-6; cdr3_aa: CASSFRDSETQYF; cdr3_nt: TGTGCCAGCAGCTTCAGGGATTCGGAGACCCAGTACTTC
d_call: NA; j_call: TRBJ2-3; clone_size: few; v_call: TRBV4-1; cdr3_aa: CASSQEGKGFTDTQYF; cdr3_nt: TGCGCCAGCAGCCAAGAAGGCAAGGGATTCACAGATACGCAGTATTTT
d_call: NA; j_call: TRBJ1-1; clone_size: NA; v_call: TRBV15; cdr3_aa: CATSRGAKNTEAFF; cdr3_nt: TGTGCCACCAGCAGAGGAGCCAAGAACACTGAAGCTTTCTTT
d_call: NA; j_call: TRBJ1-5; clone_size: NA; v_call: TRBV1; cdr3_aa: CTSSQDLSWAQHF; cdr3_nt: TGCACCAGCAGCCAAGATCTAAGCTGGGCCCAGCATTTT
d_call: TRBD1; j_call: TRBJ1-6; clone_size: NA; v_call: TRBV30; cdr3_aa: CAWSGRGNSPLHF; cdr3_nt: TGTGCCTGGAGTGGCAGGGGGAATTCACCCCTCCACTTT
d_call: NA; j_call: TRBJ1-5; clone_size: NA; v_call: TRBV15; cdr3_aa: CATSRDSFGDSNQPQHF; cdr3_nt: TGTGCCACCAGCAGAGATTCTTTCGGGGATAGCAATCAGCCCCAGCATTTT
d_call: NA; j_call: TRBJ2-5; clone_size: NA; v_call: TRBV19; cdr3_aa: CASSWALRETQYF; cdr3_nt: TGTGCCAGTAGTTGGGCCCTGCGGGAGACCCAGTACTTC
d_call: TRBD1; j_call: TRBJ1-3; clone_size: NA; v_call: TRBV30; cdr3_aa: CAWRYGTGLSGNTIYF; cdr3_nt: TGTGCCTGGAGATACGGGACAGGATTATCAGGAAACACCATATATTTT
d_call: NA; j_call: TRBJ2-1; clone_size: few; v_call: TRBV5-4; cdr3_aa: CASSQERPAPNLQFF; cdr3_nt: TGTGCCAGCAGCCAAGAACGTCCAGCACCGAACCTGCAGTTCTTC
d_call: NA; j_call: TRBJ1-1; clone_size: few; v_call: TRBV7-8; cdr3_aa: CASSITRERTEAFF; cdr3_nt: TGTGCCAGCAGCATAACAAGAGAGCGCACTGAAGCTTTCTTT
d_call: NA; j_call: TRBJ2-5; clone_size: NA; v_call: TRBV7-2; cdr3_aa: CASSLGQVETQYF; cdr3_nt: TGTGCCAGCAGCTTAGGACAGGTAGAGACCCAGTACTTC
d_call: TRBD1; j_call: TRBJ2-1; clone_size: NA; v_call: TRBV7-2; cdr3_aa: CASRLNRQGNNEQFF; cdr3_nt: TGTGCCAGCAGACTAAACCGACAGGGGAACAATGAGCAGTTCTTC
d_call: NA; j_call: TRBJ2-1; clone_size: NA; v_call: TRBV30; cdr3_aa: CAVRDHYNEQFF; cdr3_nt: TGTGCCGTCCGGGACCATTACAATGAGCAGTTCTTC
d_call: NA; j_call: TRBJ1-1; clone_size: once; v_call: TRBV7-3; cdr3_aa: CASSLRQSAEAFF; cdr3_nt: TGTGCCAGCAGCTTACGCCAATCCGCTGAAGCTTTCTTT
d_call: NA; j_call: TRBJ2-3; clone_size: NA; v_call: TRBV9; cdr3_aa: CASSSQFQDTQYF; cdr3_nt: TGTGCCAGCAGCTCCCAATTCCAGGATACGCAGTATTTT
d_call: NA; j_call: TRBJ1-6; clone_size: NA; v_call: TRBV13; cdr3_aa: CASSLGPANSPLHF; cdr3_nt: TGTGCCAGCAGCTTAGGTCCGGCTAATTCACCCCTCCACTTT
d_call: NA; j_call: TRBJ2-1; clone_size: few; v_call: TRBV7-2; cdr3_aa: CASSSGLGPNNEQFF; cdr3_nt: TGTGCCAGCAGCTCTGGACTGGGACCGAACAATGAGCAGTTCTTC
d_call: NA; j_call: TRBJ2-3; clone_size: NA; v_call: TRBV6-6; cdr3_aa: CASSYSQYTDTQYF; cdr3_nt: TGTGCCAGCAGTTACTCACAGTACACAGATACGCAGTATTTT
d_call: TRBD2; j_call: TRBJ2-5; clone_size: NA; v_call: TRBV9; cdr3_aa: CASSVATSGGQETQYF; cdr3_nt: TGTGCCAGCAGCGTAGCAACTAGCGGGGGACAAGAGACCCAGTACTTC
d_call: NA; j_call: TRBJ2-3; clone_size: NA; v_call: TRBV7-9; cdr3_aa: CASSIRRIGTDTQYF; cdr3_nt: TGTGCCAGCAGCATTCGACGTATTGGGACAGATACGCAGTATTTT
d_call: TRBD1; j_call: TRBJ2-1; clone_size: few; v_call: TRBV5-8; cdr3_aa: CASRGQSSYNEQFF; cdr3_nt: TGTGCCAGCAGGGGACAGAGCTCCTACAATGAGCAGTTCTTC